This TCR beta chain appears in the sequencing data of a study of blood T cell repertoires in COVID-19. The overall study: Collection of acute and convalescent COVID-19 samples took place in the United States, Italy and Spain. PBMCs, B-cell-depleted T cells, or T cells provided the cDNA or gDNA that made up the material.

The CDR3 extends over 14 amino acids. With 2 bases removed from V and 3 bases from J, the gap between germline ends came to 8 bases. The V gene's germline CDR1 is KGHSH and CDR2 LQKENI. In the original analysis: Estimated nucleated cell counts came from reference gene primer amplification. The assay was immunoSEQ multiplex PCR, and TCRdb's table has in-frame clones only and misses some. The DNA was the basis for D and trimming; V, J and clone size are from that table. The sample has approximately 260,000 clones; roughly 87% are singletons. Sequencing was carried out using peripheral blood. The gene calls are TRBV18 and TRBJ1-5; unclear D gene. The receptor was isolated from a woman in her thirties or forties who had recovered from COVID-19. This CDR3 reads CASSPEVVNQPQHF. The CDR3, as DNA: TGTGCCAGCTCACCAGAGGTTGTCAATCAGCCCCAGCATTTT.